The 18 T cell receptor beta chains below all came from one sample that was sequenced in a study. TCRdb passed the reads through MiXCR, listing each CDR3 protein once. Here the sample spans about 15,000 distinct CDR3 sequences, approximately 34% being singletons. The sample was blood. These receptors were obtained from a human donor.

The V and J genes are TRBV10-1 and TRBJ2-2; 9 nucleotides align to TRBD1. Germline V gives CDR1 WNHNN, CDR2 SYGVQD (reference sequence). The length of the CDR3 is 15 residues. The V segment lost 8 bases and the J segment 5 bases; nucleotides outside the gene matches: 9. The CDR3 region is CASVPGTGRTGELFF. In nucleotides, the CDR3 is TGCGCCAGCGTGCCCGGGACAGGGAGAACCGGGGAGCTGTTTTTT.

At least ten counts were recorded for this clonotype. The chain couples TRBV5-1 to TRBJ2-1; D perhaps matches TRBD1 (6 bases). The germline V gene encodes CDR1 SGHRS and CDR2 YFSETQ. Trimming left V 2 bases short and J 1 base short, with 7 bases between. The CDR3 is 14 amino acids. The CDR3: CASSLGQSYNEQFF. CDR3 in DNA: TGCGCCAGCAGCTTAGGACAGTCCTACAATGAGCAGTTCTTC.

By share, this clonotype counts as medium-sized. V usage is TRBV29-1 and J usage is TRBJ2-7; the D is unclear. Germline V gene sequence: CDR1 SQVTM, CDR2 ANQGSEA. Trimming removed 0 bases from V and 2 bases from J, with 8 bases in between. This CDR3 contains 13 residues. CDR3 residues: CSVEDRAAYEQYF. The CDR3 coding sequence is TGCAGCGTTGAAGATCGGGCAGCCTACGAGCAGTACTTC.

The chain recombines TRBV10-3 with TRBJ2-3; TRBD2 matches at 15 bases. The length of the CDR3 is 17 residues. Germline values: CDR1 ENHRY, CDR2 SYGVKD. The ends lost 9 bases at V and 3 bases at J; junction bases unmatched: 10. The DNA for the CDR3 is TGTGCCATAGACCCGGGACTAGCGGGAGGAGGAACAGATACGCAGTATTTT. This gives the protein CAIDPGLAGGGTDTQYF.

This clonotype occurred many times. CDR3 protein: CASSPPTGGSTDTQYF. CDR3 coding DNA: TGTGCCAGCTCACCACCTACGGGCGGGAGCACAGATACGCAGTATTTT. This chain connects TRBV18 to TRBJ2-3; D perhaps matches TRBD2 (5 bases). The V gene's germline CDR1 is KGHSH and CDR2 LQKENI. CDR3 length: 16 amino acids. V was pared by 0 bases and J by 0 bases, with 10 bases between.

V and J are TRBV14 and TRBJ2-5, with TRBD2 matching over 9 bases. The germline V gene has CDR1 SGHDN and CDR2 FVKESK. The CDR3 has 16 amino acids. The V segment lost 2 bases and the J segment 3 bases; nucleotides outside the gene matches: 7. CDR3 bases: TGTGCCAGCAGCCAAACGCCTAGCGGGATGGAAGAGACCCAGTACTTC. Amino acids: CASSQTPSGMEETQYF.

The table lists this clonotype with many counts. The chain couples TRBV29-1 to TRBJ2-3; 9 bases are shared with TRBD2. CDR3 length: 14 residues. Trimming cost V 7 bases and J 4 bases; bases outside gene matches: 9. In germline, CDR1 is SQVTM, CDR2 ANQGSEA. The CDR3, as DNA: TGCAGCGGATCCGGGACTAGCTCCCCAGATACGCAGTATTTT. Protein product: CSGSGTSSPDTQYF.

V is TRBV4-2 and J is TRBJ1-1; D call uncertain. In germline, CDR1 is LGHNA, CDR2 YNFKEQ. This CDR3 comprises 19 residues. With 3 bases removed from V and 0 bases from J, the gap between germline ends came to 23 bases. The CDR3 protein is CASSHPVDFRAAMNTEAFF. In DNA form, the CDR3 reads TGTGCCAGCAGCCATCCCGTTGATTTTAGGGCAGCTATGAACACTGAAGCTTTCTTT.

The chain employs TRBV4-3 and TRBJ1-1; 9 bases agree with TRBD1. Per germline, CDR1 LGHNA and CDR2 YSLEER. The CDR3 has 14 residues. Trimming removed 6 bases from V and 10 bases from J; junction bases left unmatched: 12. The chain's CDR3 is CASSHRRDRERAFF. Here the CDR3 DNA reads TGCGCCAGCAGTCACAGGCGGGACAGGGAGCGAGCTTTCTTT.

This clonotype has just a few counts. At one end the junction does not follow the germline gene, possibly because of a read error. V and J are TRBV29-1 and TRBJ2-1, with D possibly TRBD2 on 6 matching bases. The CDR3 consists of 16 residues. Germline V gives CDR1 SQVTM, CDR2 ANQGSEA. The DNA for the CDR3 is TGTGCCAGCAGCCAAGCTGGAGGGTCTCAGGTCAATGAGCAGTTCTTC. Its protein product is CASSQAGGSQVNEQFF.

On this clonotype itself: An end of the junction does not agree with germline; a read error may underlie this. The CDR3 nucleotides read TGTGCCAGCAGCCAAGAGAGGCGGGAGCCCTATGAGCAGTACTTC. It specifies CASSQERREPYEQYF. The chain has TRBV4-2 and TRBJ2-7, with 7 bases matching TRBD2. The germline V gene encodes CDR1 LGHNA and CDR2 YNFKEQ. The CDR3 length is 15 residues.

The chain employs TRBV28 and TRBJ1-1; D is unresolved. This CDR3 has 20 amino acids. Germline CDR1 reads MDHEN; CDR2 reads SYDVKM. V dropped 8 bases and J dropped 5 bases, with 36 bases sitting between them. The CDR3 loop is CASVLYSSISGRHGGTEAFF. CDR3 coding DNA: TGTGCCAGCGTATTATACAGTTCGATAAGCGGCCGCCATGGAGGGACTGAAGCTTTCTTT.

This clonotype is judged medium-sized. J is TRBJ2-2 and V is TRBV14, with D maybe TRBD2 (5 bases). V lost 0 bases and J lost 7, with 9 bases in between. Germline values: CDR1 SGHDN, CDR2 FVKESK. This CDR3 has 14 residues. The CDR3 DNA reads as TGTGCCAGCAGCCAAGATCCGGGGTTCGGGGAGCTGTTTTTT. Protein product: CASSQDPGFGELFF.

This clonotype is deemed medium-sized. The rearrangement joins TRBV30 to TRBJ1-1; D ambiguous. The germline V and J ends were trimmed by 3 bases and 9 bases, with 14 bases remaining between them. Germline values: CDR1 GTSNPN, CDR2 SVGIG (reference sequence). CDR3 length: 12 amino acids. The CDR3 region is CAWRYQGSKAFF. The DNA for the CDR3 is TGTGCCTGGAGATATCAAGGGTCTAAAGCTTTCTTT.

This clonotype is classed as medium-sized. V usage is TRBV20-1 and J usage is TRBJ2-7; 7 bases fit TRBD1. This CDR3 region has 16 residues. J gave up 4 bases and V 2 bases, and 14 bases lay outside the gene matches. Germline V gene data show CDR1 as DFQATT and CDR2 as SNEGSKA (reference sequence). CDR3: CSARRIIQGVDYEQYF. CDR3 nucleotide sequence: TGCAGTGCTAGACGGATCATCCAGGGGGTTGATTACGAGCAGTACTTC.

Of note for this clonotype: One base away lies a much larger clone, so this may be a sequencing read error. The rearrangement joins TRBV4-1 to TRBJ1-1, with D uncertain. Germline CDR1 and CDR2: MGHRA and YSYEKL. Between the trimmed V and J ends, which lost 1 base and 6 bases, there was a span of 15 bases. This CDR3 is 15 amino acids long. The CDR3 nucleotides read TGCGCCAGCAGCCAAGCCCAGACCGAAATCCCTGAAGCTTTCTTT. Protein product: CASSQAQTEIPEAFF.

The chain employs TRBV20-1 and TRBJ2-1, with unresolved D. V was trimmed by 3 bases and J by 5 bases, leaving 8 bases between them. Germline-derived CDR1 and CDR2 are DFQATT and SNEGSKA (reference sequence). The CDR3 sequence is 12 residues long. In DNA form, the CDR3 reads TGCAGTGCTAGTAGGAGCCACAATGAGCAGTTCTTC. Translating gives CSASRSHNEQFF.

The genes are TRBV4-2 and TRBJ1-1, with 9 bases aligning to TRBD1. There are 12 residues in the CDR3. The trim removed 11 bases at V and 6 bases at J, leaving 7 bases unmatched. The V gene's germline CDR1 is LGHNA and CDR2 YNFKEQ. CDR3 sequence reads: CARTGVEAEAFF. The CDR3 region has the DNA TGTGCCCGGACAGGGGTTGAGGCTGAAGCTTTCTTT.